The source of this T cell receptor beta chain is a study of shared clonotypes between healthy human individuals. Germline V gene sequence: CDR1 SGHVS, CDR2 FQNEAQ. The V end lost 0 bases, the J end lost 0 bases, and 9 bases lay between the germline ends. CDR3 length: 16 residues. About this clone itself: Distinct nucleotide sequences in the sample also encode this CDR3.

Produced via immunoSEQ multiplex PCR; TCRdb's table is partial and in-frame only. The data hold 2 million to 3 million clones, with approximately 90% observed a single time. Input material: naive CD4+ T cells sorted from blood. The subset here: CD45RA+ positively selected. This TCR came from a man younger than 35 in good health. The chain is built from TRBV7-8 and TRBJ2-1; D not resolved. The CDR3 nucleotides read TGTGCCAGCAGCTTAGCGGGCCTGAGCTCCTACAATGAGCAGTTCTTC. This sequence encodes CASSLAGLSSYNEQFF.